Below, 28 T cell receptor beta chains from the same sample are listed, as sequenced in a study of shared T cell receptors in the human thymus. The protocol was immunoSEQ multiplex PCR, while the TCRdb copy is restricted to in-frame clones and leaves out a portion. The sample comprises about 730,000 clones, approximately 85% of which are singletons, and approximately 0.01% rests with the top ten. These records were also assigned to another study, of human thymus T cells.

What was sequenced was thymocytes. The receptors stem from a girl under three years old with a congenital heart defect.

Turning to this clone: Germline is not matched at one junction end, which may reflect a read error. Within the sample, other DNA sequences also encode this same CDR3. This chain joins TRBV19 and TRBJ1-2; a weak D match, TRBD1 (6 bases). In germline, CDR1 is LNHDA, CDR2 SQIVND (reference sequence). CDR3 length: 16 amino acids. This CDR3 is CASSIRQGRANYGYTF. The CDR3 nucleotides read TGTGCAAGTAGTATCCGTCAGGGGAGGGCTAACTATGGCTACACCTTC.

J is TRBJ1-5 and V is TRBV19, with D hard to call. The length of the CDR3 is 13 residues. V lost 2 bases to trimming and J lost 4 bases, with 6 bases between them. CDR1 and CDR2 (germline): LNHDA, SQIVND (reference sequence). The CDR3: CASSIQFNQPQHF. The CDR3 DNA is TGTGCCAGTAGTATACAGTTTAATCAGCCCCAGCATTTT.

The chain employs TRBV19 and TRBJ1-1; maybe TRBD1 (6 bases). The CDR3 loop spans 15 amino acids. Trimming pared 2 bases from V and 5 bases from J, leaving 15 bases between. Germline V lookup: CDR1 LNHDA, CDR2 SQIVND (reference sequence). For the CDR3, the DNA is TGTGCCAGTAGTATAAACCAGGGGCTGGAGACTGAAGCTTTCTTT. Its translation is CASSINQGLETEAFF. Using reference TRBV19 and TRBJ1-1 for the parts outside the CDR3, the full variable domain is DGGITQSPKYLFRKEGQNVTLSCEQNLNHDAMYWYRQDPGQGLRLIYYSQIVNDFQKGDIAEGYSVSREKKESFPLTVTSAQKNPTAFYLCASSINQGLETEAFFGQGTRLTVV.

The chain carries TRBV6-5 and TRBJ1-2; no clear D. Trimming removed 6 bases at V and 0 bases at J, with 8 bases between. The CDR3 totals 13 residues. CDR1 MNHEY and CDR2 SVGAGI come from the germline V gene. CDR3 sequence: CASRAGPNYGYTF. CDR3 DNA: TGTGCCAGCAGGGCAGGTCCTAACTATGGCTACACCTTC.

The CDR3 DNA reads as TGTGCCAGCAGCTCCCAGGGTTTGACTGAAGCTTTCTTT. This sequence encodes CASSSQGLTEAFF. V and J are TRBV7-8 and TRBJ1-1, with D possibly TRBD1 on 5 matching bases. This CDR3 spans 13 amino acids. Germline CDR1 and CDR2: SGHVS and FQNEAQ. V lost 4 bases to trimming and J lost 5 bases, with 11 bases between them.

The chain uses TRBV10-3 and TRBJ2-5; possible D gene TRBD1, 5 bases. The V end lost 0 bases, the J end lost 5 bases, and 13 bases lay between the germline ends. The CDR3 has 15 residues. In germline, CDR1 is ENHRY, CDR2 SYGVKD. The CDR3 here is CAISESAGLVETQYF. In DNA form, the CDR3 reads TGTGCCATCAGTGAGTCGGCAGGGCTGGTGGAGACCCAGTACTTC.

The rearrangement uses TRBV11-2 and TRBJ1-6, with D possibly matching TRBD1 (5 bases). Trimming took off 0 bases at V and 8 bases at J, with 17 bases between the two ends. The CDR3 is 17 residues long. Germline V gene sequence: CDR1 SGHAT, CDR2 FQNNGV. The CDR3 DNA is TGTGCCAGCAGCTTAGACAGTGCGTCTACAGGACATTCACCCCTCCACTTT. Residues: CASSLDSASTGHSPLHF.

The rearrangement uses TRBV2 and TRBJ1-3; D perhaps matches TRBD1 (5 bases). V was cut by 10 bases and J by 0 bases, with 13 bases left in between. Germline CDR1 SNHLY, CDR2 FYNNEI. CDR3 length equals 14 residues. Here the CDR3 DNA reads TGTGCCACATTAGGGGTGGGCTCTGGAAACACCATATATTTT. It translates to CATLGVGSGNTIYF.

The gene calls are TRBV15 and TRBJ2-7; 9 nucleotides match TRBD1. Trimming took 1 base from V and 7 from J; bases not matched to a gene: 8. Germline V CDR1 and CDR2: LNHNV, YYDKDF (reference sequence). The CDR3 sequence is 15 residues long. The CDR3: CATSRGTGVRREQYF. Written as DNA, the CDR3 is TGTGCCACCAGCAGAGGGACAGGGGTCCGACGGGAGCAGTACTTC. Full variable domain (rest looked up from reference TRBV15 and TRBJ2-7): DAMVIQNPRYQVTQFGKPVTLSCSQTLNHNVMYWYQQKSSQAPKLLFHYYDKDFNNEADTPDNFQSRRPNTSFCFLDIRSPGLGDTAMYLCATSRGTGVRREQYFGPGTRLTVT.

V and J are TRBV30 and TRBJ1-2, with 7 bases that match TRBD1. The CDR3 is 13 amino acids. CDR1 is GTSNPN and CDR2 is SVGIG in the germline V gene (reference sequence). After removal of 3 bases from V and 4 bases from J, the junction contained 5 bases not matched to a gene. CDR3 coding DNA: TGTGCCTGGAGCCAAGGGGGCTGCTATGGCTACACCTTC. Amino acid sequence: CAWSQGGCYGYTF.

This chain joins TRBV6-5 and TRBJ2-2; 7 nucleotides line up with TRBD1. V trimming: 7 bases; J trimming: 4 bases; junction bases outside the gene matches: 9. This CDR3 has 15 residues. Germline V CDR1 and CDR2: MNHEY, SVGAGI. CDR3 bases: TGTGCCAGCACCTGGGGGACAGAGATCACCGGGGAGCTGTTTTTT. Translated, it gives CASTWGTEITGELFF.

A few counts support this clone. This chain joins TRBV29-1 and TRBJ2-1; 11 nucleotides align to TRBD2. This CDR3 has 14 residues. The junction had 5 bases not matched to a gene; V was cut back by 7 bases and J by 3 bases. Germline V gene sequence: CDR1 SQVTM, CDR2 ANQGSEA. CDR3 residues: CSDSGGAFYNEQFF. CDR3 bases: TGCAGCGATAGCGGGGGGGCCTTCTACAATGAGCAGTTCTTC.

V gene TRBV5-6 combines with J gene TRBJ1-2, with D perhaps TRBD1 (5 bases). The CDR3 covers 17 residues. V dropped 1 base and J dropped 4 bases, with 20 bases sitting between them. Germline CDR1 SGHDT, CDR2 YYEEEE. The CDR3 spells CASSLPGRGYSSYGYTF. For the CDR3, the DNA is TGTGCCAGCAGCTTGCCAGGGAGGGGCTACAGTTCCTATGGCTACACCTTC.

The chain is built from TRBV19 and TRBJ2-7, with no clear D. Between the trimmed V and J ends, which lost 0 bases and 2 bases, there was a span of 5 bases. CDR3 length equals 13 residues. Germline CDR1 LNHDA, CDR2 SQIVND (reference sequence). The CDR3 protein is CASSIDPTYEQYF. The CDR3 DNA follows: TGTGCCAGTAGTATAGACCCCACCTACGAGCAGTACTTC.

The chain joins TRBV5-6 to TRBJ1-5; D uncertain. The germline V gene encodes CDR1 SGHDT and CDR2 YYEEEE. The CDR3 is made up of 19 amino acids. V lost 1 base to trimming and J lost 0 bases, with 20 bases between them. CDR3 amino acids: CASSLRGPRRDYSNQPQHF. The CDR3 DNA sequence: TGTGCCAGCAGCTTGCGAGGTCCACGGAGGGATTATAGCAATCAGCCCCAGCATTTT.

The chain links TRBV6-5 to TRBJ2-4; TRBD2 agrees at 7 bases. There are 14 residues in the CDR3. The germline gives CDR1 MNHEY, CDR2 SVGAGI. The junction had 12 bases not matched to a gene; V was cut back by 10 bases and J by 6 bases. CDR3 residues: CATRSGGTGNIQYF. The CDR3 DNA sequence: TGTGCCACCCGATCCGGGGGGACGGGAAACATTCAGTACTTC.

This clone was observed a single time. The chain carries TRBV6-1 and TRBJ1-4; the D is unclear. Germline loops: CDR1 MNHNS, CDR2 SASEGT. With 3 bases removed from V and 8 bases from J, the gap between germline ends came to 22 bases. This CDR3 spans 17 amino acids. The CDR3: CASSDGPGRLLREKLFF. The CDR3 DNA follows: TGTGCCAGCAGTGACGGCCCTGGGAGATTGTTGCGGGAAAAACTGTTTTTT.

Regarding this clone: The CDR3 end shows no conserved phenylalanine or tryptophan, and so a read error is likely. V and J are TRBV28 and TRBJ1-6; D gene uncertain. V shed 3 bases and J shed 9 bases, with 15 bases lying between them. The CDR3 contains 15 residues. Per the germline V gene, CDR1 is MDHEN and CDR2 is SYDVKM. CDR3 residues: CASSFRHPLRSPLHL. CDR3 nucleotides: TGTGCCAGCAGTTTCAGGCACCCCCTGCGTTCACCCCTCCACCTT.

The CDR3 sequence is CATSRDMGGPEAFF. CDR3 bases: TGTGCCACCAGCAGAGATATGGGGGGACCTGAAGCTTTCTTT. This sequence joins TRBV15 and TRBJ1-1; D might be TRBD1 (5 bases). The CDR3 runs 14 residues. V was cut by 0 bases and J by 6 bases, with 11 bases left in between. Germline V gene data show CDR1 as LNHNV and CDR2 as YYDKDF (reference sequence).

Only a few counts were recorded for this clone. This chain uses TRBV10-2 with TRBJ1-2, with D possibly being TRBD1 (6 bases). Germline lookup yields CDR1 WSHSY and CDR2 SAAADI. The CDR3 consists of 16 residues. V was clipped by 2 bases and J by 3 bases, with 16 bases between them. CDR3 residues: CASSERTVGAHYGYTF. DNA of the CDR3: TGCGCCAGCAGTGAGAGGACAGTCGGGGCTCACTATGGCTACACCTTC.

This clone was detected once. The chain links TRBV19 to TRBJ1-1; maybe TRBD1 (6 bases). The germline V and J ends were trimmed by 7 bases and 10 bases, with 19 bases remaining between them. Germline V gene data show CDR1 as LNHDA and CDR2 as SQIVND (reference sequence). The length of the CDR3 is 13 residues. The CDR3 DNA reads as TGTGCCAGTATAGGGGGGGGGCAGGGGAGAGCTTTCTTT. This codes for CASIGGGQGRAFF.

The genes are TRBV4-2 and TRBJ1-2; 7 positions agree with TRBD1. Germline assignment: CDR1 LGHNA and CDR2 YNFKEQ. This CDR3 spans 16 amino acids. J gave up 9 bases and V 0 bases, and 13 bases lay outside the gene matches. The CDR3 nucleotides read TGTGCCAGCAGCCAAGATTCGCTCGGTTTCAGGGGGAGCTACACCTTC. Its translation: CASSQDSLGFRGSYTF.

The V gene is TRBV15, the J gene TRBJ2-7, with TRBD1 matching over 7 bases. Germline CDR1 and CDR2: LNHNV and YYDKDF (reference sequence). J lost 2 bases, V lost 3 bases, and 7 bases had no gene match. The CDR3 covers 15 residues. The CDR3 here is CATSSLDRAPYEQYF. The DNA of the CDR3 is TGTGCCACCAGCAGTCTCGACAGGGCCCCCTACGAGCAGTACTTC.

There are a few counts of this clone. This rearrangement joins TRBV9 to TRBJ2-1, with 10 bases that match TRBD2. V was clipped by 2 bases and J by 5 bases; unmatched bases: 7. The CDR3 totals 16 residues. The germline V gene encodes CDR1 SGDLS and CDR2 YYNGEE. CDR3 coding DNA: TGTGCCAGCAGCGTCATAGCGGGGGGCCTACACAATGAGCAGTTCTTC. It yields the protein CASSVIAGGLHNEQFF.

This chain links TRBV5-6 with TRBJ1-6, with D perhaps TRBD1 (6 bases). CDR1 is SGHDT and CDR2 is YYEEEE in the germline V gene. The CDR3 is 14 amino acids. V lost 0 bases to trimming and J lost 12 bases, with 13 bases between them. The CDR3 loop reads CASSLVQGMVPLHF. In DNA form, the CDR3 reads TGTGCCAGCAGCTTGGTGCAGGGGATGGTACCCCTCCACTTT.

The chain combines TRBV5-5 with TRBJ2-7, with D possibly matching TRBD1 (6 bases). The germline V gene encodes CDR1 SGHKS and CDR2 YYEKEE (reference sequence). The CDR3 spans 15 residues. The V end lost 2 bases, the J end lost 4 bases, and 16 bases lay between the germline ends. The CDR3 loop reads CASSLDRRPRYEQYF. In DNA, the CDR3 is TGTGCCAGCAGCTTAGACAGGCGACCTAGGTACGAGCAGTACTTC.

The chain joins TRBV27 to TRBJ2-5; D ambiguous. V lost 0 bases to trimming and J lost 1 base, with 9 bases between them. Germline lookup yields CDR1 MNHEY and CDR2 SMNVEV (reference sequence). This CDR3 has 15 residues. The CDR3 DNA follows: TGTGCCAGCAGTTTATCGACTTGGCGCCAAGAGACCCAGTACTTC. It specifies CASSLSTWRQETQYF.

Here the CDR3 DNA reads TGTGCCAGCAGCCTACAGGGGCCCCTGAACACCGGGGAGCTGTTTTTT. Translated, it gives CASSLQGPLNTGELFF. The chain recombines TRBV5-4 with TRBJ2-2, with 7 positions matching TRBD1. V dropped 4 bases and J dropped 1; count of bases not matched to a gene: 7. Germline V gene lookup returns CDR1 SGHNT and CDR2 YYREEE (reference sequence). The CDR3 extends over 16 amino acids.